This T cell receptor (beta chain) was identified during a study of Graves' ophthalmopathy and Graves' hyperthyroidism. For the study at large: Peripheral blood sampling occurred at initial diagnosis, before any treatment.

Investigators amplified TCR beta CDR3 regions from RNA transcripts. The library came from an HTBI-primed first-round RT-PCR and a second-round multiplex PCR. In TCRdb, the multiplex PCR reads were re-called with MiXCR into one record per CDR3 protein. The repertoire holds 200,000 to 250,000 distinct CDR3 sequences, around 30% seen once, with around 9.8% in the top ten. Study results and caveats: The blood repertoire also included most expanded thyroid clonotypes above 0.001 frequency. Using 13 signatures, a model distinguished ophthalmopathy from stable hyperthyroidism, reaching 85% to 90% sensitivity and over 65% specificity.

This clonotype was counted many times. Its antigen is currently unknown. Germline and junction disagree at one end, which may indicate a read error. Germline assignment: CDR1 LGHDT and CDR2 YNNKEL (reference sequence). The CDR3 sequence is 14 residues long. For donors with ophthalmopathy, the disease showed moderate-to-severe activity, reached CAS ≥3 and NOSPECS ≥4, and had lasted under 3 months. Sequencing was carried out using peripheral blood. The receptor's source is a man between 45 and 60 years old with Graves' ophthalmopathy. V and J are TRBV3-1 and TRBJ1-6; D remains unclear. The CDR3 reads CANSQDRGNSPLHF. CDR3 nucleotides: TGTGCCAACAGCCAAGATCGAGGGAATTCACCCCTCCACTTT.